This T cell receptor beta chain was recorded in a study of CD8 T cells in ankylosing spondylitis. Findings of the study overall: Clones linked to disease were reported to show significant enrichment in matched ankylosing spondylitis synovial fluid. A TCR beta motif of under 10 highly homologous variants seemed to mark ankylosing spondylitis blood.

The CDR3 has 15 amino acids. The V gene lost 2 bases and the J gene lost 2 bases, with 11 bases spanning the gap. As concerns this clonotype: Antigen: not known.

Quantitative 5'-RACE was performed with molecular barcodes, and it yielded the TCR beta libraries. TCRdb recomputed calls from the 5' RACE reads with MiXCR, one row per CDR3 protein. The table records 700,000 or so distinct CDR3 sequences, around 20% of them present only once. The clonotype comes from a male donor with ankylosing spondylitis. The chain uses TRBV12-3 or TRBV12-4 and TRBJ2-3; D may be TRBD2 (7 bases). Sequenced input: blood, either unsorted or a sorted T cell fraction (not recorded which). CDR3 in amino acids: CASSLPRGATDTQYF. CDR3 DNA sequence: TGTGCCAGCAGTTTACCCCGGGGGGCCACAGATACGCAGTATTTT.